A selection of T cell receptor beta chains follows, all from one sample in a study of CD8+ T cells in alopecia areata. The data were produced by immunoSEQ multiplex PCR, yet TCRdb's version contains in-frame clones alone and is incomplete. This sample carries roughly 100,000 clones, almost 60% of them seen once, and the ten largest clones take roughly 15%. Sequencing used CD8+ T cells sorted from blood, obtained at approximately week 56, from a patient treated with tofacitinib. Receptor source: a human donor with alopecia areata. Each CDR3 is given with its conserved first and last residue. D genes are given only for firm matches. The size entry is marked missing in some rows and otherwise reads once, few, many or a size class.

j_gene: TRBJ1-2; d_gene: -; v_gene: TRBV11-2; abundance: -; CDR3nt: TGTGCCAGCAGCGAGGCACAGATTCCGGGGGATGGCTACACCTTC; CDR3aa: CASSEAQIPGDGYTF
j_gene: TRBJ2-1; d_gene: -; v_gene: TRBV5-5; abundance: medium-sized; CDR3nt: TGTGCCAGCAGCTTGGCCCCCTACAATGAGCAGTTCTTC; CDR3aa: CASSLAPYNEQFF
j_gene: TRBJ2-7; d_gene: -; v_gene: TRBV6-5; abundance: -; CDR3nt: TGTGCCAGCAGCCCCCTGGGTTACGAGCAGTACTTC; CDR3aa: CASSPLGYEQYF
j_gene: TRBJ2-7; d_gene: -; v_gene: TRBV29-1; abundance: -; CDR3nt: TGCAGCGTTGATCTAAGGGGACGTCAGTACTTC; CDR3aa: CSVDLRGRQYF
j_gene: TRBJ2-1; d_gene: -; v_gene: TRBV27; abundance: -; CDR3nt: TGTGCCAGCAGTCCGGACGGGGGTGAGCAGTTCTTC; CDR3aa: CASSPDGGEQFF
j_gene: TRBJ2-3; d_gene: -; v_gene: TRBV13; abundance: -; CDR3nt: TGTGCCAGCAGCAAATTCTACAGGCCTCCGGGTGATACGCAGTATTTT; CDR3aa: CASSKFYRPPGDTQYF
j_gene: TRBJ1-5; d_gene: -; v_gene: TRBV29-1; abundance: few; CDR3nt: TGCAGCGTTGTGTGGGACGTTTATAGCAATCAGCCCCAGCATTTT; CDR3aa: CSVVWDVYSNQPQHF
j_gene: TRBJ1-5; d_gene: -; v_gene: TRBV13; abundance: -; CDR3nt: TGTGCCAGCAGCTTAGGGAGGGCCGCGAATCAGCCCCAGCATTTT; CDR3aa: CASSLGRAANQPQHF
j_gene: TRBJ1-6; d_gene: -; v_gene: TRBV25-1; abundance: once; CDR3nt: TGTGCCAGCAGTGAGGCACAGAGGGCCTATAATTCACCCCTCCACTTT; CDR3aa: CASSEAQRAYNSPLHF
j_gene: TRBJ2-3; d_gene: -; v_gene: TRBV4-1; abundance: -; CDR3nt: TGCGCCAGCAGCCAAGTGTTCCGGGACATAACAAGCACAGATACGCAGTATTTT; CDR3aa: CASSQVFRDITSTDTQYF
j_gene: TRBJ1-3; d_gene: -; v_gene: TRBV29-1; abundance: -; CDR3nt: TGCAGCGTTGAAGGGTCAGGGAACTCTGGAAACACCATATATTTT; CDR3aa: CSVEGSGNSGNTIYF
j_gene: TRBJ1-2; d_gene: -; v_gene: TRBV5-1; abundance: -; CDR3nt: TGCAACCCCCAGGGTGCTAACTATGGCTACACCTTC; CDR3aa: CNPQGANYGYTF
j_gene: TRBJ1-4; d_gene: -; v_gene: TRBV10-3; abundance: few; CDR3nt: TGTGCCATCGGGTCTCGTAATGAAAAACTGTTTTTT; CDR3aa: CAIGSRNEKLFF
j_gene: TRBJ2-1; d_gene: -; v_gene: TRBV7-9; abundance: -; CDR3nt: TGTGCCAGCAGCTCACCAAATGAGCAGTTCTTC; CDR3aa: CASSSPNEQFF
j_gene: TRBJ2-1; d_gene: -; v_gene: TRBV30; abundance: -; CDR3nt: TGTGCCTGGAGTAACACAGGATCTGATGAGCAGTTCTTC; CDR3aa: CAWSNTGSDEQFF
j_gene: TRBJ1-1; d_gene: -; v_gene: TRBV15; abundance: -; CDR3nt: TGTGCCACCAGCAGAGTAGATTCGAGGACTGAAGCTTTCTTT; CDR3aa: CATSRVDSRTEAFF
j_gene: TRBJ1-1; d_gene: -; v_gene: TRBV7-9; abundance: -; CDR3nt: TGTGCCAGCAGCTTAGCGACGGAGGGAGATGAAGCTTTCTTT; CDR3aa: CASSLATEGDEAFF
j_gene: TRBJ2-1; d_gene: -; v_gene: TRBV5-6; abundance: once; CDR3nt: TGTGCCAGCAGCTTGGGGACCGCCGAGCAGTTCTTC; CDR3aa: CASSLGTAEQFF
j_gene: TRBJ1-5; d_gene: -; v_gene: TRBV19; abundance: -; CDR3nt: TGTGCCAGTAGTATAGATGGCGGTCCCTCCAATAGCAATCAGCCCCAGCATTTT; CDR3aa: CASSIDGGPSNSNQPQHF
j_gene: TRBJ2-7; d_gene: -; v_gene: TRBV2; abundance: -; CDR3nt: TGTGCCAGCAGAAACGAAGGTGGTGGCAGGGGTTACGAGCAGTACTTC; CDR3aa: CASRNEGGGRGYEQYF
j_gene: TRBJ2-7; d_gene: -; v_gene: TRBV5-1; abundance: -; CDR3nt: TGCGCCAGCAGCCTCCTCTCGGGTGTAACCTACGAGCAGTACTTC; CDR3aa: CASSLLSGVTYEQYF
j_gene: TRBJ2-3; d_gene: -; v_gene: TRBV10-2; abundance: -; CDR3nt: TGCGCCAGCAGTGAGTGGGCACCCGATACGCAGTATTTT; CDR3aa: CASSEWAPDTQYF
j_gene: TRBJ2-3; d_gene: -; v_gene: TRBV6-5; abundance: -; CDR3nt: TGTGCCAGCCGTAGCAGGGCCCTCACAGATACGCAGTATTTT; CDR3aa: CASRSRALTDTQYF
j_gene: TRBJ1-1; d_gene: TRBD1; v_gene: TRBV4-1; abundance: few; CDR3nt: TGCGCCAGCGGACAGGGAAGTGGCACTGAAGCTTTCTTT; CDR3aa: CASGQGSGTEAFF
j_gene: TRBJ2-2; d_gene: -; v_gene: TRBV10-3; abundance: -; CDR3nt: TGTGCCATCAGTGGATCTGGCGGGAAGAACACCGGGGAGCTGTTTTTT; CDR3aa: CAISGSGGKNTGELFF
j_gene: TRBJ1-6; d_gene: -; v_gene: TRBV11-2; abundance: few; CDR3nt: TGTGCCAGCAGCTTCCCCCACTATAATTCACCCCTCCACTTT; CDR3aa: CASSFPHYNSPLHF
j_gene: TRBJ2-5; d_gene: -; v_gene: TRBV29-1; abundance: -; CDR3nt: TGCAGCGTTGAAGATGCCAGCGTGGGCCTAGAGACCCAGTACTTC; CDR3aa: CSVEDASVGLETQYF
j_gene: TRBJ2-7; d_gene: -; v_gene: TRBV7-8; abundance: -; CDR3nt: TGTGCCAGCACCGGCGGCTTTCCATACGAGCAGTACTTC; CDR3aa: CASTGGFPYEQYF
j_gene: TRBJ2-6; d_gene: -; v_gene: TRBV29-1; abundance: few; CDR3nt: TGCAGCGTTGCGGTTGGGGCGGATGGGGCCAACGTCCTGACTTTC; CDR3aa: CSVAVGADGANVLTF
j_gene: TRBJ2-5; d_gene: TRBD2; v_gene: TRBV15; abundance: -; CDR3nt: TGTGCCACCAGAGAGGGACTAGTCTCGTACCAAGAGACCCAGTACTTC; CDR3aa: CATREGLVSYQETQYF